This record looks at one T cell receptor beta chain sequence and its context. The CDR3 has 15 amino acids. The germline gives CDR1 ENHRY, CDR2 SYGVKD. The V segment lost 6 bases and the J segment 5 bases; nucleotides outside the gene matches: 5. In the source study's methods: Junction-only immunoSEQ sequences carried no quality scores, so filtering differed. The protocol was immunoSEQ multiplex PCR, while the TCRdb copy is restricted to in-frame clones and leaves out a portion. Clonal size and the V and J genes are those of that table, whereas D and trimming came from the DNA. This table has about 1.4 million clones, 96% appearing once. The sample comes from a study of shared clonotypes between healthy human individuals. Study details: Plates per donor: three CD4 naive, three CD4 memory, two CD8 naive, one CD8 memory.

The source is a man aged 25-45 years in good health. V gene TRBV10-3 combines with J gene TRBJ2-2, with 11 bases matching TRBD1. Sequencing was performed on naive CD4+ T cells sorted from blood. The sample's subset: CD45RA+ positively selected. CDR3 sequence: CAIRGTGGGTGELFF. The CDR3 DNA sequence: TGTGCCATCAGAGGGACAGGGGGTGGAACCGGGGAGCTGTTTTTT.